The T cell receptor beta chain under discussion was sequenced for a study of cytomegalovirus exposure and HLA in healthy donors. Study-wide background: There were tens of millions of unique TCRs (from HLA-typed donors) in an early data release. Study observations and caveats: After further analysis at a later stage, under 20,000 TCR beta sequences were associated with HLA alleles at 0.05 false discovery rate.

With 6 bases clipped from V and 2 bases from J, the junction kept 6 bases outside the gene matches. Germline V gene lookup returns CDR1 SGHTA and CDR2 FQGNSA. The CDR3 runs to 15 residues. About this clone: The antigen is not known. The same CDR3 arises from other DNA sequences in this sample as well.

Vbeta (60) and Jbeta (13) primers were used in the PCR. Repertoires were generated with immunoSEQ multiplex PCR, while TCRdb's copy carries only in-frame clones and drops some. Of 200,000 to 300,000 clones listed, 82% are singletons. The genes are TRBV7-2 and TRBJ2-5, with TRBD2 matching 10 bases. The receptor comes from a middle-aged woman in good health and CMV-seropositive. The material sequenced was PBMCs. CDR3 DNA: TGTGCCAGCAGTCTCCGGACTAGCGGACAAGAGACCCAGTACTTC. Its protein is CASSLRTSGQETQYF.